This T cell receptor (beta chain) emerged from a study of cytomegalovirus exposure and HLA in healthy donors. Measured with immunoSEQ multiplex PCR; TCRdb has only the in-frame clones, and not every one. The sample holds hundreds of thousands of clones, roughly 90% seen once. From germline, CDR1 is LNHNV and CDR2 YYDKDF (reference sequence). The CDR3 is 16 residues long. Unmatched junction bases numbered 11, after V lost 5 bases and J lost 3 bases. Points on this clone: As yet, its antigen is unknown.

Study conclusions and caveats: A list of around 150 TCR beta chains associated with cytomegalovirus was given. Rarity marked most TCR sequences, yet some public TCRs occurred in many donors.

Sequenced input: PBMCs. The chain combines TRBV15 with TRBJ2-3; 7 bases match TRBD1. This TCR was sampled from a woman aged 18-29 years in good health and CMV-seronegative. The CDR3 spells CATSEPDRTATDTQYF. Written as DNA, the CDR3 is TGTGCCACCAGCGAACCGGACAGGACGGCAACAGATACGCAGTATTTT.